This T cell receptor beta chain was sequenced during a study of T-cell reconstitution after alpha-beta-depleted transplantation in children. Study findings and constraints: Once a year had passed after transplant, T-cell counts and diversity came mostly from newly produced T cells. About two months after transplant, alpha-beta T cells reportedly came from several hundred expanded graft clones.

Unique molecular identifiers were built into the TCRbeta library. TCRdb ran MiXCR on the PCR reads and lists one entry per CDR3 protein. The sample consists of roughly 220,000 distinct CDR3 sequences, 7.5% to 9.5% of them appearing once. In this sample, this clonotype turned up many times. Its antigen is undetermined. The V gene lost 1 base and the J gene lost 5 bases, with 11 bases spanning the gap. This CDR3 comprises 15 residues. Germline V lookup: CDR1 LGHNA, CDR2 YSLEER. The receptor's source is a male patient aged 2-15 years who had a stem cell transplant for acute myeloid leukemia, so the T cells may come from the graft donor. The chain carries TRBV4-3 and TRBJ2-2; D gene ambiguous. Specimen: PBMCs, mostly from graft donor cells, collected 360 days after TCRalphabeta/CD19-depleted stem cell transplant. The DNA of the CDR3 is TGCGCCAGCAGCCAAGGGTCATTCCGGACCGGGGAGCTGTTTTTT. Amino acids: CASSQGSFRTGELFF.